This T cell receptor (beta chain) comes out of a study of shared clonotypes between healthy human individuals. Whole-study findings and limits: Investigators collected only blood, and repertoires in tissues likely differ. As a rule, naive subsets had a larger estimated richness than memory subsets. Among non-shared clonotypes, generation probabilities were lower than among those shared by all four donors.

The CDR3 has 14 amino acids. From germline, CDR1 is MNHNS and CDR2 SASEGT. V shed 1 base and J shed 0 bases, with 7 bases lying between them. The deep-level immunoSEQ assay was used. The protocol was immunoSEQ multiplex PCR, while the TCRdb copy is restricted to in-frame clones and leaves out a portion. The sample lists 1.6 million or so clones; approximately 98.5% were seen once. Concerning this clone itself: What it binds is unknown.

The specimen was naive CD4+ T cells sorted from blood. Subset specified: CD45RA+ positively selected. The chain recombines TRBV6-1 with TRBJ2-7; D is uncertain. This TCR came from a man aged 25-40 years in good health. CDR3 region: CASSEEADSYEQYF. The CDR3 region has the DNA TGTGCCAGCAGTGAAGAAGCAGACTCCTACGAGCAGTACTTC.